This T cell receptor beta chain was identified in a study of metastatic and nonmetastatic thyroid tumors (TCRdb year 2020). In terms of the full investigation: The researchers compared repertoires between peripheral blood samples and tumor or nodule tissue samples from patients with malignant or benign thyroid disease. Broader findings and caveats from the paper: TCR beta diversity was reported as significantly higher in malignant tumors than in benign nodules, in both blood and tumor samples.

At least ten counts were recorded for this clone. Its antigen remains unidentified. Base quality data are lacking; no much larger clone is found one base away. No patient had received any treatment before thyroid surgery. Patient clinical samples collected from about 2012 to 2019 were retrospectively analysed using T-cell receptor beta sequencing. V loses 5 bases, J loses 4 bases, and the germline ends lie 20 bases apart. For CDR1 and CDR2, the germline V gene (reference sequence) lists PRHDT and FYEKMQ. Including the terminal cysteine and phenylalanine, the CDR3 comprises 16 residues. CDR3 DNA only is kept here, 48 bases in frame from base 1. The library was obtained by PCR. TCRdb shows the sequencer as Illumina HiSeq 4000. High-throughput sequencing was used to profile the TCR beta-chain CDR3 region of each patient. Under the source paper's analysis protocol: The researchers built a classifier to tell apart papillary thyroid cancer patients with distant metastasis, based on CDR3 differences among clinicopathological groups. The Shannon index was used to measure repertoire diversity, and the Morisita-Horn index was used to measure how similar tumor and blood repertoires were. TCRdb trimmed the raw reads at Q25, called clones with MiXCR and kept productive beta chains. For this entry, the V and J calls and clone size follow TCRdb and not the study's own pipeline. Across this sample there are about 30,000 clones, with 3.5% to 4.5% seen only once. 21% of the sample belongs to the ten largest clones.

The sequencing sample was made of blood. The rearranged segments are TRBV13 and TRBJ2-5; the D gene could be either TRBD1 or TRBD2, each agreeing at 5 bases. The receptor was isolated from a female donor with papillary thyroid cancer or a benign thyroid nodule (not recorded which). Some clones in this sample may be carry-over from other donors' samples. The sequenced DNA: TGTGCCAGCAGCCATCATTTCACAACAGGAGGAGAGACCCAGTACTTC. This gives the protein CASSHHFTTGGETQYF.